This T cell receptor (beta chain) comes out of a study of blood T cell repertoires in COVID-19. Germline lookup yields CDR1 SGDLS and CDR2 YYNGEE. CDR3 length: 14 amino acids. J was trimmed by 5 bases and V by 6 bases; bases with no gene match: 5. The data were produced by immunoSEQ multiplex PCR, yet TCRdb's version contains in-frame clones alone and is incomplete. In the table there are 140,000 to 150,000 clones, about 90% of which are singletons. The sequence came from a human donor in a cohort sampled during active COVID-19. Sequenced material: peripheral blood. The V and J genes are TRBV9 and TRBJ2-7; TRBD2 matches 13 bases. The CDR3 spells CASKLAGGRHEQYF. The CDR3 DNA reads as TGTGCCAGCAAACTAGCGGGAGGGCGCCACGAGCAGTACTTC.